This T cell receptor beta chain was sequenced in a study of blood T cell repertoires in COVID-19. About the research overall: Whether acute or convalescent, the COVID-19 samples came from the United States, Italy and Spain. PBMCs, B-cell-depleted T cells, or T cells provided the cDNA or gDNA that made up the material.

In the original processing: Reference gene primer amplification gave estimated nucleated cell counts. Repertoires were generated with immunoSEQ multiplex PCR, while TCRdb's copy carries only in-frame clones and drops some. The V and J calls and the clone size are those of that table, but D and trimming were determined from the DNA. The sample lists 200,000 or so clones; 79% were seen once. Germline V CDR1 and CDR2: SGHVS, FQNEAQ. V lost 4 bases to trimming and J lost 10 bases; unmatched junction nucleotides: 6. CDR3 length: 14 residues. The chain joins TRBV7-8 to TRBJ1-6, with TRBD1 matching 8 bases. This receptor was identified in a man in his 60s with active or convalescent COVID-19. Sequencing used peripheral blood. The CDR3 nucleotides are TGTGCCAGCAGCTCTCAGGGGGCTAGATCACCCCTCCACTTT. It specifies CASSSQGARSPLHF.